The 5 T cell receptor beta chains below were found in one sample sequenced in a study of blood T cell repertoires in COVID-19. The table came from immunoSEQ multiplex PCR; TCRdb's copy has only in-frame clones and leaves some out. The sample lists over 150,000 clones; about 83% were seen once. Sequencing was done on a sample of peripheral blood. These receptors were taken from an elderly woman with acute or convalescent COVID-19.

This clone has a single count. V usage is TRBV7-2 and J usage is TRBJ2-1; 13 bases map to TRBD2. Losses at the gene ends were 0 bases for V and 3 bases for J; bases not matched to a gene: 11. Looked up from germline, CDR1 is SGHTA and CDR2 is FQGNSA. This CDR3 is built from 20 residues. CDR3 DNA: TGTGCCAGCAGCTTAGCGAGGACTAGCGGGGGTGGGAAACTCTACAATGAGCAGTTCTTC. This codes for CASSLARTSGGGKLYNEQFF.

The chain joins TRBV7-2 to TRBJ2-7; 11 bases are a match to TRBD2. J lost 3 bases, V lost 2 bases, and 6 bases had no gene match. The CDR3 spans 16 residues. Germline loops: CDR1 SGHTA, CDR2 FQGNSA. CDR3 protein: CASSLLGGLADYEQYF. The CDR3 nucleotides are TGTGCCAGCAGCTTATTGGGGGGACTAGCGGACTACGAGCAGTACTTC.

The chain combines TRBV3-1 (or the pseudogene TRBV3-2) with TRBJ2-7; D uncertain. Trimming took off 0 bases at V and 6 bases at J, with 12 bases between the two ends. Looked up from germline, CDR1 is LGHDT and CDR2 is YNNKEL (reference sequence). The CDR3 runs to 14 residues. The CDR3 loop reads CASSQDLVAIEQYF. The CDR3 region has the DNA TGTGCCAGCAGCCAAGATTTGGTAGCTATCGAGCAGTACTTC.

The sample holds one count of this clone. V gene TRBV7-9 combines with J gene TRBJ2-5; TRBD1 matches 8 bases. The V and J ends lost 3 bases and 9 bases, in that order; junction bases with no gene match: 9. In germline, CDR1 is SEHNR, CDR2 FQNEAQ (reference sequence). This CDR3 is 14 amino acids long. DNA for the CDR3: TGTGCCAGCAGCTTTGCAGGGGGCGGGGAGGCCCAGTACTTC. Translating gives CASSFAGGGEAQYF.

This clone was seen more than once but under ten times. Here the CDR3 DNA reads TGTGCCAGCAGTACAGACGTTAATTCACCCCTCCACTTT. Its translation is CASSTDVNSPLHF. The gene calls are TRBV28 and TRBJ1-6; the D is unclear. There are 13 residues in the CDR3. Trimming pared 5 bases from V and 6 bases from J, leaving 8 bases between. CDR1 is MDHEN and CDR2 is SYDVKM in the germline V gene.